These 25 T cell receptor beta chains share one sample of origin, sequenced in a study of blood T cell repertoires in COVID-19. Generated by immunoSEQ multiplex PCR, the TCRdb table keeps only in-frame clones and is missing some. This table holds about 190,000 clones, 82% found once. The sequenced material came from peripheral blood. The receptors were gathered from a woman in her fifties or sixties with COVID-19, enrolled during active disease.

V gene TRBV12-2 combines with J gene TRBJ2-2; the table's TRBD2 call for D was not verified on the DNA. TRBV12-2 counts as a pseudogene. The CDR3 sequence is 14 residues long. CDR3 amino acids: CASRLGSSAGELFF. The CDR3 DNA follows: TGTGCAAGTCGCTTAGGATCCTCGGCCGGGGAGCTGTTTTTT.

CDR3 amino acids: CASSLTSRTIQNTGELFF. The CDR3 region has the DNA TGTGCCAGCAGCTTAACTTCTCGGACAATCCAGAACACCGGGGAGCTGTTTTTT. This chain connects TRBV7-2 to TRBJ2-2; a weak D match, TRBD1 (5 bases). V was trimmed by 2 bases and J by 1 base, leaving 17 bases between them. The germline V gene has CDR1 SGHTA and CDR2 FQGNSA. This CDR3 is 18 amino acids long.

CDR3 coding DNA: TGTGCCACCAGTGAGTCCACAGGGGTGGGAGAGACCCAGTACTTC. Translating it yields CATSESTGVGETQYF. The genes are TRBV24-1 and TRBJ2-5; TRBD1 aligns across 7 bases. The germline V gene has CDR1 KGHDR and CDR2 SFDVKD. The CDR3 totals 15 residues. J gave up 4 bases and V 4 bases, and 8 bases lay outside the gene matches.

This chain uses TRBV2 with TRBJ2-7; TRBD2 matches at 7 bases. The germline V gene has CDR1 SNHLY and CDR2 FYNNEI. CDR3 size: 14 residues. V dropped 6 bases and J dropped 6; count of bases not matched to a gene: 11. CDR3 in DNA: TGTGCCAGCAGGCTGACTAGCAATATCGGCGAGCAGTACTTC. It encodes CASRLTSNIGEQYF.

The CDR3 coding sequence is TGCGCCAGCAGCCAGATCTCAGGACAGGCCCCAGGAGGAGATACGCAGTATTTT. Encoded protein: CASSQISGQAPGGDTQYF. The chain combines TRBV5-1 with TRBJ2-3, with 7 bases that match TRBD1. Germline V gene data show CDR1 as SGHRS and CDR2 as YFSETQ. Trimming removed 4 bases from V and 5 bases from J; junction bases left unmatched: 19. The CDR3 consists of 18 residues. The variable domain in full, completed from reference TRBV5-1 and TRBJ2-3, reads KAGVTQTPRYLIKTRGQQVTLSCSPISGHRSVSWYQQTPGQGLQFLFEYFSETQRNKGNFPGRFSGRQFSNSRSEMNVSTLELGDSALYLCASSQISGQAPGGDTQYFGPGTRLTVL.

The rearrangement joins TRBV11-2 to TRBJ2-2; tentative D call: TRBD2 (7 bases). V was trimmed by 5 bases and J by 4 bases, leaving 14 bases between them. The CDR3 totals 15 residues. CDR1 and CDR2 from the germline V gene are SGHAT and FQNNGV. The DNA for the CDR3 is TGTGCCAGCAGCGCGGAGGGAGGGGGCACCGGGGAGCTGTTTTTT. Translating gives CASSAEGGGTGELFF. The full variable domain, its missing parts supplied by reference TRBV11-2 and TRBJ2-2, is EAGVAQSPRYKIIEKRQSVAFWCNPISGHATLYWYQQILGQGPKLLIQFQNNGVVDDSQLPKDRFSAERLKGVDSTLKIQPAKLEDSAVYLCASSAEGGGTGELFFGEGSRLTVL.

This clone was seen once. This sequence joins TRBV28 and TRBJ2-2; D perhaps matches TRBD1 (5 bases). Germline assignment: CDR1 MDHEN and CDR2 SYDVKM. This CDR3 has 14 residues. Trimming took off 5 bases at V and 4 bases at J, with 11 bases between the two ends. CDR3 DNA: TGTGCCAGCAGTCAGGGCAGGCGCACCGGGGAGCTGTTTTTT. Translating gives CASSQGRRTGELFF.

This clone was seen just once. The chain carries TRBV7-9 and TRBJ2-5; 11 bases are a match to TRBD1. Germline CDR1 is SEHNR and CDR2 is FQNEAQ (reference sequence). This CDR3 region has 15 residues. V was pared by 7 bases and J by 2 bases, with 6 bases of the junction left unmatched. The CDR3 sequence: CASTRGTGGQETQYF. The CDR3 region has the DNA TGTGCCAGCACCCGAGGGACAGGGGGGCAAGAGACCCAGTACTTC.

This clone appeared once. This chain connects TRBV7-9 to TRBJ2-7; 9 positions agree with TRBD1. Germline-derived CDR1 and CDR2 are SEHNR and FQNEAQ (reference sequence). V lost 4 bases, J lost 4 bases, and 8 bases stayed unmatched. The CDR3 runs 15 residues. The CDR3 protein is CASSSSGTGTYEQYF. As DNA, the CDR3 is TGTGCCAGCAGCTCCTCCGGGACAGGGACATACGAGCAGTACTTC.

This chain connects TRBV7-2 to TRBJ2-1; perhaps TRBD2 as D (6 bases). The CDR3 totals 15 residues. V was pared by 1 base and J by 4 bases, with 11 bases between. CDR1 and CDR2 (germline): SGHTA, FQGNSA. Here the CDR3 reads CASSLEASAYNEQFF. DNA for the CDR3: TGTGCCAGCAGCTTAGAAGCTAGCGCGTACAATGAGCAGTTCTTC.

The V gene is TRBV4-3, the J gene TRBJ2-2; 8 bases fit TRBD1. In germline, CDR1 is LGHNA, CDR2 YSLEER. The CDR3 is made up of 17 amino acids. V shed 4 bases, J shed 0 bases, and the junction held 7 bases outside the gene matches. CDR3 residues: CASSRNRGDANTGELFF. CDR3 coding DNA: TGCGCCAGCAGCCGGAACAGGGGGGACGCGAACACCGGGGAGCTGTTTTTT.

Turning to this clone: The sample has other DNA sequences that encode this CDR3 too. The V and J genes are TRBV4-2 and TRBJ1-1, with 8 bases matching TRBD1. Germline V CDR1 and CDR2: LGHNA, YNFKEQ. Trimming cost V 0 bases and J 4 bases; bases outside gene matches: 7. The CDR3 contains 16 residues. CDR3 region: CASSQDTTGGITEAFF. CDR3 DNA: TGTGCCAGCAGCCAAGACACCACAGGGGGGATCACTGAAGCTTTCTTT.

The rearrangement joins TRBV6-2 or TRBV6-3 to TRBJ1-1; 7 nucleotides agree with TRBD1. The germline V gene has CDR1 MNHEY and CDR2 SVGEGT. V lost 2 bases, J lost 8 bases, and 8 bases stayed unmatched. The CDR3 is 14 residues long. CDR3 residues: CASSYLNTGEEAFF. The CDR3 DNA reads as TGTGCCAGCAGTTACCTAAACACAGGGGAAGAAGCTTTCTTT.

The CDR3 DNA is TGTGCCAGCAGCTTTTCAGGGGGTTATCAGCCCCAGCATTTT. This encodes CASSFSGGYQPQHF. The V gene is TRBV5-8, the J gene TRBJ1-5; 7 positions agree with TRBD1. Trimming cost V 2 bases and J 5 bases; bases outside gene matches: 4. Per the germline V gene, CDR1 is SGHTS and CDR2 is YDEGEE. CDR3 size: 14 residues.

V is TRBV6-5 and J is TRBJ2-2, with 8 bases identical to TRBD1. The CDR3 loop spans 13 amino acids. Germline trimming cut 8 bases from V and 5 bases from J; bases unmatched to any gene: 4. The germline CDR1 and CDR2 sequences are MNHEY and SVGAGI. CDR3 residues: CASGQGDTGELFF. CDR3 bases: TGTGCCAGCGGACAGGGCGATACCGGGGAGCTGTTTTTT.

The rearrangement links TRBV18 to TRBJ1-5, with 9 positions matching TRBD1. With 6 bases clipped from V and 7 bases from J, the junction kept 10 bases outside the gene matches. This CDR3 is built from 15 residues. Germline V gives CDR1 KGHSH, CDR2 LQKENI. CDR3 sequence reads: CASSPGTGNSQPQHF. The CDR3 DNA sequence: TGTGCCAGCTCGCCCGGGACAGGGAACTCCCAGCCCCAGCATTTT.

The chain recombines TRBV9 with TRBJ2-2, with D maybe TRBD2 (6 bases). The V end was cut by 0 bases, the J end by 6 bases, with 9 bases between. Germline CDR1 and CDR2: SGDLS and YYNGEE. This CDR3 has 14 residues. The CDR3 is CASSVAGGAGELFF. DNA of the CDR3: TGTGCCAGCAGCGTAGCCGGAGGGGCCGGGGAGCTGTTTTTT. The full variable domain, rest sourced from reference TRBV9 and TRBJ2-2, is DSGVTQTPKHLITATGQRVTLRCSPRSGDLSVYWYQQSLDQGLQFLIQYYNGEERAKGNILERFSAQQFPDLHSELNLSSLELGDSALYFCASSVAGGAGELFFGEGSRLTVL.

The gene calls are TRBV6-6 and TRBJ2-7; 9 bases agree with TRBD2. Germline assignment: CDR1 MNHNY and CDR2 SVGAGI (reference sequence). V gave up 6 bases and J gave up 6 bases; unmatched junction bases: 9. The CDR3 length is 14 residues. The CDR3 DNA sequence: TGTGCCAGCAGCCCCCGGCGGGAGGGCGGCGAGCAGTACTTC. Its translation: CASSPRREGGEQYF.

As DNA, the CDR3 is TGTGCCAGCAGTGAAGAGCGGGGGAGGACCTACGAGCAGTACTTC. This codes for CASSEERGRTYEQYF. V is TRBV2 and J is TRBJ2-7; 8 nucleotides match TRBD2. This CDR3 comprises 15 residues. V lost 1 base to trimming and J lost 2 bases; unmatched junction nucleotides: 4. CDR1 SNHLY and CDR2 FYNNEI come from the germline V gene.

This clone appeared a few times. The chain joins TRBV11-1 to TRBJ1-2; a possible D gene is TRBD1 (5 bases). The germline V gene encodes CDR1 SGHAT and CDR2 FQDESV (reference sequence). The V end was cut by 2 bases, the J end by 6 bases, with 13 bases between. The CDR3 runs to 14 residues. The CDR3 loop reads CASSLRPGLDGYTF. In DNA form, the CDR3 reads TGTGCCAGCAGCTTACGGCCAGGGTTGGATGGCTACACCTTC.

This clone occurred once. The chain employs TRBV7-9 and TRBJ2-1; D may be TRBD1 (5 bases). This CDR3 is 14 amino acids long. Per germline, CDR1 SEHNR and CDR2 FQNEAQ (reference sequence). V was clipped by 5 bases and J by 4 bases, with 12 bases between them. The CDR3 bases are TGTGCCAGCAGCCAAAAGGGGCCTTACAATGAGCAGTTCTTC. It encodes CASSQKGPYNEQFF. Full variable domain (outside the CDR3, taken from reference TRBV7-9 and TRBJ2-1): DTGVSQNPRHKITKRGQNVTFRCDPISEHNRLYWYRQTLGQGPEFLTYFQNEAQLEKSRLLSDRFSAERPKGSFSTLEIQRTEQGDSAMYLCASSQKGPYNEQFFGPGTRLTVL.

CDR3 DNA sequence: TGTGCCAGTAGTATACAGACAGGGAACACTGAAGCTTTCTTT. Translation: CASSIQTGNTEAFF. The chain employs TRBV19 and TRBJ1-1, with D perhaps matching TRBD1 (6 bases). V shed 2 bases and J shed 1 base, with 8 bases lying between them. The CDR3 spans 14 residues. Germline loops: CDR1 LNHDA, CDR2 SQIVND (reference sequence).

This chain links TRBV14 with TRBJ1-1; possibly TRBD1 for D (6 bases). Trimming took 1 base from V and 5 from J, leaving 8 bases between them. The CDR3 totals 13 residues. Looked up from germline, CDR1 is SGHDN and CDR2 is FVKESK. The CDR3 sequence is CASSQGTGTEAFF. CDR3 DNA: TGTGCCAGCAGCCAAGGAACAGGGACTGAAGCTTTCTTT.

CDR3 in amino acids: CASSRYRTENTEAFF. CDR3 in DNA: TGTGCCAGCAGTCGCTACAGGACAGAGAACACTGAAGCTTTCTTT. This chain joins TRBV6-5 and TRBJ1-1; D perhaps matches TRBD1 (6 bases). Germline CDR1 reads MNHEY; CDR2 reads SVGAGI. Between the trimmed V and J ends, which lost 5 bases and 1 base, there was a span of 14 bases. CDR3 length: 15 residues.

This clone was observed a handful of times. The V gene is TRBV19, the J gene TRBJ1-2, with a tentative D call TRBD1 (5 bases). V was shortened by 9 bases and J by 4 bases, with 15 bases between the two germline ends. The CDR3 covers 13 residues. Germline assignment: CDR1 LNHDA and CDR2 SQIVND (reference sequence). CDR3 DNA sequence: TGTGCCAGCCAGAACCCACAGGTCTATGGCTACACCTTC. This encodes CASQNPQVYGYTF. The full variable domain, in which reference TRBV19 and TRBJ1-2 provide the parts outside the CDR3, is DGGITQSPKYLFRKEGQNVTLSCEQNLNHDAMYWYRQDPGQGLRLIYYSQIVNDFQKGDIAEGYSVSREKKESFPLTVTSAQKNPTAFYLCASQNPQVYGYTFGSGTRLTVV.